A selection of T cell receptor beta chains follows, all from one sample in a study of PD-1 blockade in classical Hodgkin lymphoma. This table comes from immunoSEQ multiplex PCR, and its TCRdb copy is limited to in-frame clones, with some not included. The sample has 95,000 to 100,000 clones; roughly 89% are singletons. The source material was peripheral blood mononuclear cells (PBMCs), sampled before the second cycle of nivolumab. The receptor set was obtained from a human donor with classical Hodgkin lymphoma. Both conserved end residues are part of each CDR3. D genes are given only for firm matches. Part of the rows lack a size; the others show once, few, many or a class for expanded clones.

J | D | V | size | DNA | CDR3
TRBJ2-2 | TRBD1 | TRBV18 | - | TGTGCCAGCTCAAGGGACAGGACTACCGGGGAGCTGTTTTTT | CASSRDRTTGELFF
TRBJ1-1 | TRBD1 | TRBV19 | - | TGTGCCAGTAGTAGGAGACAGGGTGCCTTTGAAGCTTTCTTT | CASSRRQGAFEAFF
TRBJ2-5 | - | TRBV6-5 | - | TGTGCCAGCAGTTTATCAGGGCGATATGGGACCCAGTACTTC | CASSLSGRYGTQYF
TRBJ1-5 | - | TRBV19 | once | TGTGCCAGTAGTCCGGGGAAGGATCAGCCCCAGCATTTT | CASSPGKDQPQHF
TRBJ2-1 | - | TRBV11-2 | - | TGTGCCAGCAGCTTACAGGGATACAATGAGCAGTTCTTC | CASSLQGYNEQFF
TRBJ1-1 | - | TRBV5-1 | - | TGCGCCAGCAGCTTGTTAGGGGCAGAAACTGAAGCTTTCTTT | CASSLLGAETEAFF
TRBJ2-3 | TRBD1 | TRBV27 | - | TGTGCCAGCAGTTTATCCGGACAGGGCCTTGCCACGCAGTATTTT | CASSLSGQGLATQYF
TRBJ2-1 | - | TRBV5-1 | once | TGCGCCAGCAGCCTGACAGGACAGTGGACCAATGAGCAGTTCTTC | CASSLTGQWTNEQFF
TRBJ2-1 | - | TRBV7-9 | - | TGTGCCAGCAGCTTAGGTGCCGGACTGGGGGTGGTCAATGAGCAGTTCTTC | CASSLGAGLGVVNEQFF
TRBJ2-1 | - | TRBV27 | - | TGTGCCAGCAGTTTCCCCCCGGGCCGGGGGAATGAGCAGTTCTTC | CASSFPPGRGNEQFF
TRBJ1-3 | - | TRBV7-9 | - | TGTGCCAGCAGCTTAGCAGGAAACACCATATATTTT | CASSLAGNTIYF
TRBJ2-2 | TRBD1 | TRBV10-1 | few | TGCGCCAGCAGTGTACTCCGGGACAGGGGGTCCGGGGAGCTGTTTTTT | CASSVLRDRGSGELFF